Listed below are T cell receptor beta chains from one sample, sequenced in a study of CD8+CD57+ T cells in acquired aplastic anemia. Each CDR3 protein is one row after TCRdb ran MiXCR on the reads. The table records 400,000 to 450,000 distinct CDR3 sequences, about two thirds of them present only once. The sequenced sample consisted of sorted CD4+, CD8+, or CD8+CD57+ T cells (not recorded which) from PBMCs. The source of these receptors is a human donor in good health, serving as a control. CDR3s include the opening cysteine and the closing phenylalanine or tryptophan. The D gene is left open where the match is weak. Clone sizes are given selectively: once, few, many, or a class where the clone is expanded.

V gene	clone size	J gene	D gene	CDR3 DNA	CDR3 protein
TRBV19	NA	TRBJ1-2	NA	TGTGCCAGTAGTGTCGGGGGTTGCGTCTATGGCTACACCTTC	CASSVGGCVYGYTF
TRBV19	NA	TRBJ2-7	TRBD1	TGTGCCAGTAGTATCCTCCCCCCCGGACAGGGGGCCAACGAGCAGTACTTC	CASSILPPGQGANEQYF
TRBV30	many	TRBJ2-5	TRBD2	TGTGCCTCGGGGGGGCTAAGGGAGACCCAGTACTTC	CASGGLRETQYF
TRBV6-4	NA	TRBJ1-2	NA	TGTGCCAGCAGTTACGAGCCAGTGGGGGGCTACACCTTC	CASSYEPVGGYTF
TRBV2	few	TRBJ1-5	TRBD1	TGTGCCAGCAGCGACACAGGGGGCAATCAGCCCCAGCATTTT	CASSDTGGNQPQHF
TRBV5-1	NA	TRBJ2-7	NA	TGCGCCAGCAGCTTCGAGCCGGGGAGAAACTACGAGCAGTACTTC	CASSFEPGRNYEQYF
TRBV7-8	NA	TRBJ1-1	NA	TGCACCAGCTGGACTCCGACAGAGATGAACACTGAAGCTTTCTTT	CTSWTPTEMNTEAFF
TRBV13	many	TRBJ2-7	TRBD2	TGTGCCAGCAGCTTTAGGCTAGCGGGGACCGCTGGGTATTATGAGCAGTACTTC	CASSFRLAGTAGYYEQYF
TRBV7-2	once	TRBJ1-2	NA	TGTGCCAGCAGCTTGCCCGGGAGAGGGCTGGATGGCTACACCTTC	CASSLPGRGLDGYTF
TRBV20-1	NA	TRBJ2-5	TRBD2	TGCAGTGTGCCTGGGACTAGCGGGGGTCACCAAGAGACCCAGTACTTC	CSVPGTSGGHQETQYF
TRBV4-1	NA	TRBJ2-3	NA	TGCGCCAGCAGCCAAGATCACGGGAGAAGCACAGATACGCAGTATTTT	CASSQDHGRSTDTQYF
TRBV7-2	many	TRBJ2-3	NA	TGTGCCAGCAGCCTCGGACAGTCAACAGATACGCAGTATTTT	CASSLGQSTDTQYF
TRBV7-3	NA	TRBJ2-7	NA	TGTGCCAGCAGCTTAATGGGTGGTGTTAATTCACCCCAGTACTTC	CASSLMGGVNSPQYF
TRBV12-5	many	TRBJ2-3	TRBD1	TGTGCTAGTGGTTTGCCAGGACAGGGACGGGTTGCAGATACGCAGTATTTT	CASGLPGQGRVADTQYF
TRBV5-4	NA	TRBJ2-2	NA	TGTGCCAGCAGCTCATTGGCTGGCGTGGGCGGGGAGCTGTTTTTT	CASSSLAGVGGELFF
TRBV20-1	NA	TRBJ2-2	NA	TGCAGTGCTCCTGGACCTAGGGCCGGGGAGCTGTTTTTT	CSAPGPRAGELFF
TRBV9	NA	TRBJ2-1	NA	TGTGCCAGCAGCGTAGAGGTGGGCGGGGCTTACAATGAGCAGTTCTTC	CASSVEVGGAYNEQFF
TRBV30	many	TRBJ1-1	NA	TGTGCCTGGAGTGTAATGGAGAACACTGAAGCTTTCTTT	CAWSVMENTEAFF
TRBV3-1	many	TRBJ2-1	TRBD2	TGTGCCAGCAGCCAAGAAGCGGGGGGCATCACGCTCGATGAGCAGTTCTTC	CASSQEAGGITLDEQFF
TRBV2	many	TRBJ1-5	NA	TGTGCCAGCAGTGAAGTCCCTTCCTATAGCAATCAGCCCCAGCATTTT	CASSEVPSYSNQPQHF
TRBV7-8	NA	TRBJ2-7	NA	TGTGCCAGCAGCCTTGGGTCTGGCGCACATTTCTACGAGCAGTACTTC	CASSLGSGAHFYEQYF
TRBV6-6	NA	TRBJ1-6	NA	TGTGCCAGCAGGGGGGGCGCGAATTCACCCCTCCACTTT	CASRGGANSPLHF
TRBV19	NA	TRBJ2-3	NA	TGTGCCAGTAGTGGTATAGGAACAGATACGCAGTATTTT	CASSGIGTDTQYF
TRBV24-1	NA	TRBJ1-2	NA	TGTGCCAGTAGTGCTCAGGGGTTAATGTATGGCTACACCTTC	CASSAQGLMYGYTF
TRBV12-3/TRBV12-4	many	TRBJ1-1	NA	TGTGCCAGCAGCCGGCATACAATAGACACTGAAGCTTTCTTT	CASSRHTIDTEAFF
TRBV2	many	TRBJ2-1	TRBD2	TGTGCCAGCAGTCCGGGACTAGCGGGGGATTTGTTCTTC	CASSPGLAGDLFF
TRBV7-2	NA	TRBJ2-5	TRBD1	TGTGCCAGCAGCTCACCGGGACAGGGGGAAACCTATTACTTC	CASSSPGQGETYYF
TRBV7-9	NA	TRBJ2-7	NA	TGTGCCACCAGCTCTTACCGAGGCTACGAGCAGTACTTC	CATSSYRGYEQYF
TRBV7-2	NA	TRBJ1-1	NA	TGTGCCAGCAGCTTAGACGCTCCCTATGGCTACACCTTCTTT	CASSLDAPYGYTFF